This T cell receptor beta chain is from a study of beta chain features in type 1 diabetes. Study-wide findings and caveats: In every one of the four CD4+ subsets, TCRB CDR3s were moderately but significantly shorter in Type 1 diabetes patients. Any PCR bias toward short templates would affect both groups alike.

This clone came up a few times. Its antigen is currently unknown. Mismatch with germline at one junction end may stem from a read error. This CDR3 has 12 amino acids. Germline lookup yields CDR1 SGHAT and CDR2 FQNNGV. In total, each donor contributed a single heparinised blood draw that averaged about 110 mL. Every sorted population was more than 95% pure. Expressed TCRB transcripts got sequenced, as all isolated RNA was reverse transcribed. This table comes from immunoSEQ multiplex PCR, and its TCRdb copy is limited to in-frame clones, with some not included. The sample carries fewer than 350,000 clones, over 14% recorded once.

The clonotype originates from a man younger than 35 with type 1 diabetes. What was sequenced was naive CD4+ T cells from blood. The rearrangement joins TRBV11-2 to TRBJ1-2, with TRBD1 as a possible D gene (6 bases). The CDR3 DNA reads TGTGCCAGCAGCCCCGGTGGGGGGGCGGCAGCCTTC. It specifies CASSPGGGAAAF. Combining the CDR3 with reference TRBV11-2 and TRBJ1-2 gives the whole variable domain EAGVAQSPRYKIIEKRQSVAFWCNPISGHATLYWYQQILGQGPKLLIQFQNNGVVDDSQLPKDRFSAERLKGVDSTLKIQPAKLEDSAVYLCASSPGGGAAAFGSGTRLTVV.